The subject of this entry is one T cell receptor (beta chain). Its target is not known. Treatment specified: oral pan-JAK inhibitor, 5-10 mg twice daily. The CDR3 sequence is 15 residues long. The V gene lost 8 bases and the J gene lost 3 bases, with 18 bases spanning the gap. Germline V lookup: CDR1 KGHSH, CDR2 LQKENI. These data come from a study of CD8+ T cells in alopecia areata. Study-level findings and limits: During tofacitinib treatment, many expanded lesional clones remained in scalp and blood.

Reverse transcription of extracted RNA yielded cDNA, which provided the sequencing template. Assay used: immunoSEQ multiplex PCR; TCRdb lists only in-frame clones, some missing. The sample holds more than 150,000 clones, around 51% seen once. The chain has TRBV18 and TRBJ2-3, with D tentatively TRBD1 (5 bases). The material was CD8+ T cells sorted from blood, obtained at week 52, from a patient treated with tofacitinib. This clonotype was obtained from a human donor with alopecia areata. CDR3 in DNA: TGTGCCAGCCGTTGGACGGACAACGGAACAGATACGCAGTATTTT. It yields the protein CASRWTDNGTDTQYF.